The 19 T cell receptor beta chains listed next were all sequenced from one sample in a study of Ad26.COV2.S vaccination and SARS-CoV-2 variants. Measured with immunoSEQ multiplex PCR; TCRdb has only the in-frame clones, and not every one. The table has 350,000 to 500,000 clones, 90% seen once. Treatment specified: roughly 20 received Ad26.COV2.S at low or high dose, single or two shots; about 5 received placebo; per-sample allocation not given. Repertoires come from day 63 after the first vaccine or placebo injection. The sequencing here drew on peripheral blood, taken in a trial of Ad26.COV2.S vaccine versus placebo. The receptors derive from a person aged 18 to 65 who received the Ad26.COV2.S COVID-19 vaccine or a placebo.

This clone is categorized as medium-sized (0.01 to 0.1%). The chain combines TRBV6-2 or TRBV6-3 with TRBJ2-1; 8 nucleotides agree with TRBD1. The CDR3 is made up of 15 amino acids. The V segment lost 2 bases and the J segment 2 bases; nucleotides outside the gene matches: 2. Germline V gene data show CDR1 as MNHEY and CDR2 as SVGEGT. CDR3 loop: CASSYGQGPYNEQFF. The CDR3, as DNA: TGTGCCAGCAGTTACGGACAGGGTCCCTACAATGAGCAGTTCTTC.

The table lists this clone with a count of one. The chain links TRBV7-9 to TRBJ2-3; 9 bases line up with TRBD2. CDR3 length: 17 amino acids. With V trimmed by 2 bases and J by 1 base, 7 bases remained unmatched. Germline-derived CDR1 and CDR2 are SEHNR and FQNEAQ (reference sequence). The CDR3, as DNA: TGTGCCAGCAGCTTATTTAGGGGGACTAGCCGCACAGATACGCAGTATTTT. Translating gives CASSLFRGTSRTDTQYF. Supplemented by reference TRBV7-9 and TRBJ2-3, the full variable domain reads DTGVSQNPRHKITKRGQNVTFRCDPISEHNRLYWYRQTLGQGPEFLTYFQNEAQLEKSRLLSDRFSAERPKGSFSTLEIQRTEQGDSAMYLCASSLFRGTSRTDTQYFGPGTRLTVL.

The chain recombines TRBV11-3 with TRBJ2-2; D possibly corresponds to TRBD2 (6 bases). V shed 5 bases and J shed 6 bases, with 19 bases lying between them. The CDR3 is made up of 16 amino acids. The germline V gene has CDR1 SGHNT and CDR2 YENEEA. This CDR3 reads CASSKPGRRGAGELFF. CDR3 DNA: TGTGCCAGCAGCAAGCCGGGGCGTCGCGGGGCCGGGGAGCTGTTTTTT.

This chain joins TRBV9 and TRBJ2-2, with a tentative D call TRBD2 (6 bases). With 4 bases removed from V and 10 bases from J, the gap between germline ends came to 20 bases. This CDR3 contains 15 residues. The germline gives CDR1 SGDLS, CDR2 YYNGEE. The CDR3 spells CASSPLGGPKVELFF. CDR3 bases: TGTGCCAGCAGCCCCTTGGGGGGACCTAAGGTGGAGCTGTTTTTT.

V is TRBV27 and J is TRBJ2-5; D is tentatively TRBD1 or TRBD2 (5 bases each). The ends were cut back, 0 bases at V and 4 bases at J, with 9 bases in the middle. Germline-derived CDR1 and CDR2 are MNHEY and SMNVEV (reference sequence). The CDR3 sequence is 14 residues long. DNA of the CDR3: TGTGCCAGCAGTTTATCGTGGGGACGAGAGACCCAGTACTTC. Residues: CASSLSWGRETQYF.

The rearrangement joins TRBV19 to TRBJ1-5; 9 bases are a match to TRBD1. The CDR3 runs to 16 residues. The ends lost 0 bases at V and 2 bases at J; junction bases unmatched: 2. CDR1 is LNHDA, CDR2 SQIVND, per germline (reference sequence). The CDR3 sequence is CASSIEWTGGNQPQHF. In DNA, the CDR3 is TGTGCCAGTAGTATAGAGTGGACAGGGGGCAATCAGCCCCAGCATTTT.

The chain couples TRBV24-1 to TRBJ2-1; D is ambiguous. V lost 9 bases to trimming and J lost 7 bases, with 9 bases between them. In germline, CDR1 is KGHDR, CDR2 SFDVKD. This CDR3 has 11 amino acids. CDR3 in amino acids: CATSQGNEQFF. The CDR3 region has the DNA TGTGCCACCTCCCAAGGGAATGAGCAGTTCTTC.

The V gene is TRBV27, the J gene TRBJ2-5; TRBD2 might be the D (5 bases). V lost 6 bases, J lost 5 bases, and 16 bases lay in between. This CDR3 contains 14 residues. In germline, CDR1 is MNHEY, CDR2 SMNVEV (reference sequence). CDR3 coding DNA: TGTGCCAGCAGCCCCCCCGGGATTCTGGAGACCCAGTACTTC. The encoded protein is CASSPPGILETQYF.

This sequence joins TRBV9 and TRBJ2-1, with 10 bases identical to TRBD2. CDR1 and CDR2 from the germline V gene are SGDLS and YYNGEE. This CDR3 contains 15 residues. V shed 5 bases and J 7 bases; nucleotides not matched to a gene: 9. The CDR3 nucleotides read TGTGCCAGCAGACGAGCGGGAGGGGAAGATAATGAGCAGTTCTTC. This encodes CASRRAGGEDNEQFF.

V and J are TRBV27 and TRBJ2-7, with no clear D. The length of the CDR3 is 14 residues. The V gene's germline CDR1 is MNHEY and CDR2 SMNVEV (reference sequence). Trimming shortened V by 6 bases and J by 0 bases, and 12 bases separated the two germline ends. DNA of the CDR3: TGTGCCAGCAGAGGGTGGGCCCGCTCCTACGAGCAGTACTTC. It is translated as CASRGWARSYEQYF.

Notes on this clone: The same CDR3 can be traced to other DNA sequences in this sample. The V and J genes are TRBV7-9 and TRBJ2-7; D is ambiguous. Trimming shortened V by 1 base and J by 4 bases, and 11 bases separated the two germline ends. The CDR3 consists of 14 residues. Germline CDR1 SEHNR, CDR2 FQNEAQ (reference sequence). In DNA form, the CDR3 reads TGTGCCAGCAGCTTAGGGGGTCAGAAGTACGAGCAGTACTTC. Protein sequence: CASSLGGQKYEQYF.

The rearrangement joins TRBV3-1 (or the pseudogene TRBV3-2) to TRBJ2-7, with 9 nucleotides matching TRBD2. V shed 5 bases and J 9 bases; nucleotides not matched to a gene: 14. CDR3 length: 15 amino acids. Germline loops: CDR1 LGHDT, CDR2 YNNKEL (reference sequence). The CDR3 bases are TGTGCCAGCAGCTCAACAAGACTAGCGGAACCCGGGCAGTACTTC. It codes for CASSSTRLAEPGQYF.

This sequence joins TRBV10-3 and TRBJ2-7, with 9 bases lining up with TRBD2. This CDR3 spans 14 amino acids. Trimming removed 4 bases from V and 3 bases from J; junction bases left unmatched: 4. CDR1 is ENHRY and CDR2 is SYGVKD in the germline V gene. CDR3 DNA sequence: TGTGCCATCAGTGGTGAAGCGGGAGGCTACGAGCAGTACTTC. It is translated as CAISGEAGGYEQYF.

This chain connects TRBV28 to TRBJ2-7, with D possibly TRBD2 on 6 matching bases. The CDR3 is 16 amino acids. Germline-derived CDR1 and CDR2 are MDHEN and SYDVKM. Trimming removed 3 bases from V and 4 bases from J, with 19 bases in between. The CDR3 DNA is TGTGCCAGCAGTTTCAATTTAGGAGGGAGAATTTACGAGCAGTACTTC. It codes for CASSFNLGGRIYEQYF.

The chain couples TRBV5-1 to TRBJ1-1, with TRBD1 identical over 8 bases. J lost 5 bases, V lost 7 bases, and 13 bases had no gene match. The V gene's germline CDR1 is SGHRS and CDR2 YFSETQ. CDR3 length: 15 residues. This chain's CDR3 is CASFHPDRVTTEAFF. The CDR3 DNA sequence: TGCGCCAGCTTCCATCCGGACAGGGTAACTACTGAAGCTTTCTTT.

The V and J genes are TRBV11-2 and TRBJ2-1; TRBD2 is a possible D gene (7 bases). The CDR3 contains 15 residues. From germline, CDR1 is SGHAT and CDR2 FQNNGV. V shed 4 bases and J shed 7 bases, with 17 bases lying between them. CDR3 region: CASSSRGGAGNEQFF. In DNA, the CDR3 is TGTGCCAGCAGCTCTAGAGGGGGGGCTGGAAATGAGCAGTTCTTC.

The rearrangement links TRBV5-5 to TRBJ2-3; TRBD1 agrees at 8 bases. V was pared by 0 bases and J by 0 bases, with 3 bases of the junction left unmatched. This CDR3 is 16 amino acids long. The germline V gene encodes CDR1 SGHKS and CDR2 YYEKEE (reference sequence). In nucleotides, the CDR3 is TGTGCCAGCAGCTTGGGGGACAGGACAAGCACAGATACGCAGTATTTT. It translates to CASSLGDRTSTDTQYF.

The gene calls are TRBV27 and TRBJ1-5; D is uncertain. Trimming cost V 2 bases and J 3 bases, with 8 bases left between them. CDR3 length: 14 residues. The germline gives CDR1 MNHEY, CDR2 SMNVEV (reference sequence). The CDR3 sequence is CASSLGQANQPQHF. Here the CDR3 DNA reads TGTGCCAGCAGTTTAGGCCAGGCCAATCAGCCCCAGCATTTT.

V usage is TRBV6-2 or TRBV6-3 and J usage is TRBJ2-7, with TRBD2 matching over 7 bases. CDR1 is MNHEY and CDR2 is SVGEGT in the germline V gene. This CDR3 is 13 amino acids long. The V and J ends lost 4 bases and 4 bases, in that order; junction bases with no gene match: 4. The CDR3 sequence is CASSWGTTYEQYF. In DNA form, the CDR3 reads TGTGCCAGCAGTTGGGGGACTACTTACGAGCAGTACTTC.